This TCR beta chain was recorded in a study of vaccination and CD4 T cells after COVID-19. Points from the study as a whole: Post-vaccination reactive clonotypes (median roughly 35) did not differ significantly from post-infection (approximately 20).

Treatment given: approximately 9-day PBMC culture with coronavirus spike peptide pools or control peptides (ViraFEST assay). These CD4+ T cells came from an unexposed donor, sampled before the COVID-19 pandemic (2011-2018). Deletions cut 3 bases from V and 5 bases from J, with 13 bases between. Germline V gene data show CDR1 as MNHEY and CDR2 as SMNVEV (reference sequence). This CDR3 comprises 14 residues. Cultured CD4+ T cell DNA was sequenced using the Oncomine TCR Beta short-read assay. Each CDR3 protein is one row after TCRdb ran MiXCR on the PCR reads. The repertoire holds about 10,000 distinct CDR3 sequences, with roughly a third as singletons. This clonotype turned up a few times. As yet, its antigen is unknown.

The sequenced sample was CD4+ T cells from blood, cultured in vitro. This sequence originates from a human donor in good health. This chain links TRBV27 with TRBJ1-1; D is perhaps TRBD1 (6 bases). The CDR3 sequence: CASSFFDRNTEAFF. CDR3 DNA sequence: TGTGCCAGCAGTTTCTTCGACAGGAATACTGAAGCTTTCTTT.